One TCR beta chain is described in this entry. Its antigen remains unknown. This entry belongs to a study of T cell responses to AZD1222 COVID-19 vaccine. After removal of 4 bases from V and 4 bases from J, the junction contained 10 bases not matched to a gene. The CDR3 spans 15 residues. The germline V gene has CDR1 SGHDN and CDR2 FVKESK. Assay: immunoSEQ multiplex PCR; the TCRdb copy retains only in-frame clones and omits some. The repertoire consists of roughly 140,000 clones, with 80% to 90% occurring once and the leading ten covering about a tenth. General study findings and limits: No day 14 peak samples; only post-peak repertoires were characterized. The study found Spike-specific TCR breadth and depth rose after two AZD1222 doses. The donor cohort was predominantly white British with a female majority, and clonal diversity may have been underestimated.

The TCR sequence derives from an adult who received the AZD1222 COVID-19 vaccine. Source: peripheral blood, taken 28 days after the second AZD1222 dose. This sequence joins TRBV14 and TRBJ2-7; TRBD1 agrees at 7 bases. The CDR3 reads CASSLNAGGSYEQYF. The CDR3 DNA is TGTGCCAGCAGCCTCAATGCAGGGGGATCATACGAGCAGTACTTC. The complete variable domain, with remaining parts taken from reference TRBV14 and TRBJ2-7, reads EAGVTQFPSHSVIEKGQTVTLRCDPISGHDNLYWYRRVMGKEIKFLLHFVKESKQDESGMPNNRFLAERTGGTYSTLKVQPAELEDSGVYFCASSLNAGGSYEQYFGPGTRLTVT.